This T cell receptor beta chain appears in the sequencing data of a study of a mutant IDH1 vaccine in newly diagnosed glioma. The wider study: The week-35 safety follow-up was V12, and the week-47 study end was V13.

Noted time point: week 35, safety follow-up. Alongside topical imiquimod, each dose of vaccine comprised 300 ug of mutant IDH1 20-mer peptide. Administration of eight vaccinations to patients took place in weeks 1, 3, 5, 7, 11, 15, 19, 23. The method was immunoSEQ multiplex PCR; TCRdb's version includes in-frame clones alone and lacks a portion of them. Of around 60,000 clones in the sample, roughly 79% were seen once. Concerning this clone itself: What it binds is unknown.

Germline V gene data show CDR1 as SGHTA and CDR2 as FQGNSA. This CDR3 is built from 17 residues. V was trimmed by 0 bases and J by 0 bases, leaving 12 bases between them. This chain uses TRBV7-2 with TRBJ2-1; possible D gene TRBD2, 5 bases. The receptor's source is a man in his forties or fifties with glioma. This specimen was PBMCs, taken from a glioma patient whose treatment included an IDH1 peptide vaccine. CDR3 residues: CASSLAATGSSYNEQFF. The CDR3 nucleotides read TGTGCCAGCAGCTTAGCAGCAACGGGGAGCTCCTACAATGAGCAGTTCTTC. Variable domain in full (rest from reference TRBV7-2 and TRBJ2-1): GAGVSQSPSNKVTEKGKDVELRCDPISGHTALYWYRQSLGQGLEFLIYFQGNSAPDKSGLPSDRFSAERTGGSVSTLTIQRTQQEDSAVYLCASSLAATGSSYNEQFFGPGTRLTVL.